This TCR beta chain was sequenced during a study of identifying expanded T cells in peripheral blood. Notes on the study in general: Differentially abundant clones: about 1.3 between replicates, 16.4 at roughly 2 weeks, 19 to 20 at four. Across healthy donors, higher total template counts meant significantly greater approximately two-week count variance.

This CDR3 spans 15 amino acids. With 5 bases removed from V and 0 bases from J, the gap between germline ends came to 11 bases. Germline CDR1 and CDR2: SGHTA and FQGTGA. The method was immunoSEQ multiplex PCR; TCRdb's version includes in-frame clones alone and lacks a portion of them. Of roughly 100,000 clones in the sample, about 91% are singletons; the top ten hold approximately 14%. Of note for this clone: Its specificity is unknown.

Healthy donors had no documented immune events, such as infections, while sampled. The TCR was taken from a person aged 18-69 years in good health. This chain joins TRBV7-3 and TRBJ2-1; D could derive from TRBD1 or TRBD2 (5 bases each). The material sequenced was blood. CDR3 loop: CASSMGTDSYNEQFF. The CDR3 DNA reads TGTGCCAGCAGCATGGGGACGGACTCCTACAATGAGCAGTTCTTC.